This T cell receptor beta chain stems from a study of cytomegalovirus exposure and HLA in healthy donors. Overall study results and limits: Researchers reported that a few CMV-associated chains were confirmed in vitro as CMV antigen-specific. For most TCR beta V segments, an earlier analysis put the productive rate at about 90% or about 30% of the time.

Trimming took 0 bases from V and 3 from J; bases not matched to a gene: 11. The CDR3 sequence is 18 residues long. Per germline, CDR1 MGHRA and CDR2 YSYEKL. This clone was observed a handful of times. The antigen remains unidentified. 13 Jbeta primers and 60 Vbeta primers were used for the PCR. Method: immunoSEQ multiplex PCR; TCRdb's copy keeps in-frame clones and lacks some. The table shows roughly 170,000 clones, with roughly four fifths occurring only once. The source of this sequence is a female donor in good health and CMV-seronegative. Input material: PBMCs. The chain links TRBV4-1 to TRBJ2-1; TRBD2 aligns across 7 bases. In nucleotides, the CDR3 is TGCGCCAGCAGCCAAGAAGATATACTAGCGCTAAACTACAATGAGCAGTTCTTC. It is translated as CASSQEDILALNYNEQFF.